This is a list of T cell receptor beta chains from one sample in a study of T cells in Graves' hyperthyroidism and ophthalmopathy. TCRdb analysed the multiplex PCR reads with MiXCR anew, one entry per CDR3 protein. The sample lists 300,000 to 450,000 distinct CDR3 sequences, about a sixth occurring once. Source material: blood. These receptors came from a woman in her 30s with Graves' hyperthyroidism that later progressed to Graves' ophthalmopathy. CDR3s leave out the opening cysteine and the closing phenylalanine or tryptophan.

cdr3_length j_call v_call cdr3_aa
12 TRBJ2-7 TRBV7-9 ASSLGEWVDEQY
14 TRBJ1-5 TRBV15 ATSRVLTDFNQPQH
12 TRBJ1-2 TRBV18 ASSPGQSNYGYT
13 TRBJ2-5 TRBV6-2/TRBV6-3 ASSVTTGWGETQY
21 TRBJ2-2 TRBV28 ASSSYYALTGEITPVNTVELF
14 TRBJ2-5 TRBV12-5 ASGLGDGSWQETQY
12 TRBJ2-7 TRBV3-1 ASSQGNPTYEQY
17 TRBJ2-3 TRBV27 ASSRVPRSRAFSTDTQY
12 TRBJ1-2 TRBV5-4 ASRPVTGYIGYT
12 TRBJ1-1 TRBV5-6 ASSLALGDTEAF
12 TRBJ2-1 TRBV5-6 ASSLSGDYNEQF
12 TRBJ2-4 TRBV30 AWSERGGVSIQY
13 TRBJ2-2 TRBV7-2 ASSSRGGGTGELF
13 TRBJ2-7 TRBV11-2 ASSFRQREINEQY
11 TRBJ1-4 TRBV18 ASSIGTSEKLF
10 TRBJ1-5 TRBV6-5 ASSYDQGPQH
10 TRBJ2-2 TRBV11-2 ASSPGTGELF
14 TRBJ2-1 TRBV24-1 ATSDHDRGSYNEQF
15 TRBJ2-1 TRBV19 ASSNRDRDFRYNEQF
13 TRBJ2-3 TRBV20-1 SARVQGVSTDTQY
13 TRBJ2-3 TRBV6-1 ASRVTSGGADTQY
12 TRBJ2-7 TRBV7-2 ASSSPGRTYEQY
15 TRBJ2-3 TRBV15 AASRLEGGPNTDTQY
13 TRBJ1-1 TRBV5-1 ASSYHGGPYTEAF
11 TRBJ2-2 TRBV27 ASSFGETGELF
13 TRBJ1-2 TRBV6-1 ASSFMTGGGGGYT
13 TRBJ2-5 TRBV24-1 ATSDPTGAAETQY
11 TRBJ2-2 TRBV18 ASRRTPAGELF
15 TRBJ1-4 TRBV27 ASSPWDRGLANEKLF
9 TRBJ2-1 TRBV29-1 SGTGTLEQF
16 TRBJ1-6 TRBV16 ASSQSRDRGIYNSPLH
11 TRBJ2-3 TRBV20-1 SARNWNEDTQY
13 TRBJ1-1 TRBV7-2 ASSPQGSRITEAF
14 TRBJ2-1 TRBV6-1 ASREVNRGYYNEQF
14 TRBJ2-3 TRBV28 ASIPEGTGGTDTQY
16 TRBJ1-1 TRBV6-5 ASSYGRRGTGVGTEAF
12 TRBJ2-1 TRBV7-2 ASVADSSYNEQF
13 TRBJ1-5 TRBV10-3 AISESDRGNQPQH
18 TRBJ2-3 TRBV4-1 ASSALRYRHPAGPTDTQY
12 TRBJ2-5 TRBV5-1 ASSIGSGEETQY
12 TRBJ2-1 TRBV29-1 SVVWLTHGNEQF
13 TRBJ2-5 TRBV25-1 ASSEFGSRGETQY
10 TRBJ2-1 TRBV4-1 ASSPLTNEQF
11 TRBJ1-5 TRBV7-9 ASSLSMNQPQH
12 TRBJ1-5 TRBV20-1 SARQRTGNQPQH
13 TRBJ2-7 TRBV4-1 ASSQERGSSYEQY
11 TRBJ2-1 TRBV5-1 ASSSPAGREQF
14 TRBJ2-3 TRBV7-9 ASSLSQSPYTDTQY
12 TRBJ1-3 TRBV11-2 ASSLAPTGATIY
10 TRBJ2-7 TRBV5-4 ASSLSEGEQY
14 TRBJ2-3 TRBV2 ASSMTSSGNTDTQY
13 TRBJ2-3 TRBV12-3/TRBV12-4 ASSFPSRVTDTQY
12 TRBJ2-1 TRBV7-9 ASSLGLRDNEQF